This T cell receptor beta chain was sequenced for a study of blood T cell repertoires in COVID-19. Study background: COVID-19 samples from acute and convalescent phases originated in the United States, Italy and Spain.

Original analysis: Reference gene primer amplification gave nucleated cell count estimates. The method was immunoSEQ multiplex PCR; TCRdb's version includes in-frame clones alone and lacks a portion of them. From that table come the V and J calls and clone size; the DNA was used to work out D and trimming. In the table there are approximately 56,000 clones, roughly 91% of which are singletons. Per the germline V gene, CDR1 is GTSNPN and CDR2 is SVGIG (reference sequence). V was shortened by 0 bases and J by 5 bases, with 5 bases between the two germline ends. This CDR3 is 11 amino acids long. The J gene is TRBJ2-7, the V gene TRBV30; no firm D call. This TCR was sampled from an elderly man with active or convalescent COVID-19. The sample taken for sequencing was peripheral blood. CDR3 bases: TGTGCCTGGAGTGTCGCGGACGAGCAGTACTTC. Translated: CAWSVADEQYF.